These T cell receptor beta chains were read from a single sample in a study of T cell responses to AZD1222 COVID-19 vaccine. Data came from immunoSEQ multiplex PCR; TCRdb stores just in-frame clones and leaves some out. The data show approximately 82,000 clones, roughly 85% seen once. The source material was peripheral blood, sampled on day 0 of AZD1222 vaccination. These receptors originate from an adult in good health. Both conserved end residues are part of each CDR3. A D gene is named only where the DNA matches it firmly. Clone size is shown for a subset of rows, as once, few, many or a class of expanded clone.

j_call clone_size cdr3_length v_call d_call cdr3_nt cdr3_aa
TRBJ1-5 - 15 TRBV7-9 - TGTGCCAGCAGCTTAGACCTGAGAGGGACTCAGCCCCAGCATTTT CASSLDLRGTQPQHF
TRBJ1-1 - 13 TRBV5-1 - TGCGCCAGCGGGTGGGGCGGGGACACTGAAGCTTTCTTT CASGWGGDTEAFF
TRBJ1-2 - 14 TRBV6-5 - TGTGCCAGCAGGGAGACAGGTTTGAACTATGGCTACACCTTC CASRETGLNYGYTF
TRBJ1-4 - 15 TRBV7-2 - TGTGCCAGCAGTCTCTCCCGGGCGGCTAATGAAAAACTGTTTTTT CASSLSRAANEKLFF
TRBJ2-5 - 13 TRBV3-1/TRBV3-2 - TGTGCCAGCATTGGGCACGCCTCCGAGACCCAGTACTTC CASIGHASETQYF
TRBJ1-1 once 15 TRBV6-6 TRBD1 TGTGCCAGCAGCCAAGGACAGGGATGGAACACTGAAGCTTTCTTT CASSQGQGWNTEAFF
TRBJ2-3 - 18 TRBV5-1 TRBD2 TGCGCCAGCAGCTTGGTCCCGGGGACTAGCGGTAGCACAGATACGCAGTATTTT CASSLVPGTSGSTDTQYF
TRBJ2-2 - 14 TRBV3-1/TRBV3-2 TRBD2 TGTGCCAGCAAAAGGGGAGGGTGGACCGGGGAGCTGTTTTTT CASKRGGWTGELFF
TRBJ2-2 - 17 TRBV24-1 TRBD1 TGTGCCACCAGTGACGAGTCCGGGACAGGCAACACCGGGGAGCTGTTTTTT CATSDESGTGNTGELFF
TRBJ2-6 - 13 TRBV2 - TGTGCCAGCAGGTCCCCTGGGGCCAACGTCCTGACTTTC CASRSPGANVLTF
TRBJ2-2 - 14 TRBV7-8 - TGTGCCACCAAGCAGGGGCCGGTCACCGGGGAGCTGTTTTTT CATKQGPVTGELFF
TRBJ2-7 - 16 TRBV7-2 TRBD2 TGTGCCAGCAGCGCGGGACTAGCACAAAGTAGGTTCGAGCAGTACTTC CASSAGLAQSRFEQYF
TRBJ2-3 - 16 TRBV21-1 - TGTGCCAGCAGCTTGCGACTAGCGGGGGGGCCGGATACGCAGTATTTT CASSLRLAGGPDTQYF
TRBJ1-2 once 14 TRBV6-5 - TGTGCCAGCATAAAAACCGGGGGACGGAGTGGCTACACCTTC CASIKTGGRSGYTF
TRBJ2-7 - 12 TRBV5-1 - TGCGCCAGCAGCTCACAGGCTTACGAGCAGTACTTC CASSSQAYEQYF
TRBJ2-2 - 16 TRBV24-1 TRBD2 TGTGCCACCAGTGATCAAAGATGGGGAGGGACCGGGGAGCTGTTTTTT CATSDQRWGGTGELFF
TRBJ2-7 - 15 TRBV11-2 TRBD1 TGTGCCAGCAGCTCACCGGGACAGGGGGTCCACGAGCAGTACTTC CASSSPGQGVHEQYF
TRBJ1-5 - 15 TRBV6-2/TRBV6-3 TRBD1 TGTGCCAGCAGTGTCGGGACAGGGGGATTAACACCCCAGCATTTT CASSVGTGGLTPQHF